This passage covers 14 T cell receptor beta chains from one sample sequenced in a study of blood T cell repertoires in COVID-19. Assay used: immunoSEQ multiplex PCR; TCRdb lists only in-frame clones, some missing. The table records just over 300,000 clones, about nine tenths of them present only once. The sample comprised PBMCs or T cells enriched from blood (not recorded which). The receptors come from a man aged 25-45 years who had recovered from COVID-19.

The rearrangement links TRBV28 to TRBJ1-2; 10 positions match TRBD1. CDR3 length: 14 residues. CDR1 and CDR2 (germline): MDHEN, SYDVKM. After removal of 6 bases from V and 3 bases from J, the junction contained 4 bases not matched to a gene. The CDR3 loop is CASRPGQGYYGYTF. CDR3 coding DNA: TGTGCCAGCAGGCCGGGACAGGGGTACTATGGCTACACCTTC.

V and J are TRBV11-2 and TRBJ2-7, with 8 positions matching TRBD2. There are 16 residues in the CDR3. Unmatched junction bases numbered 6, after V lost 0 bases and J lost 2 bases. CDR1 is SGHAT, CDR2 FQNNGV, per germline. The DNA of the CDR3 is TGTGCCAGCAGCTTAGATTCAGTAGCGGGGACCTACGAGCAGTACTTC. Protein product: CASSLDSVAGTYEQYF.

The chain combines TRBV5-6 with TRBJ2-7; 12 nucleotides line up with TRBD2. Germline CDR1 reads SGHDT; CDR2 reads YYEEEE. CDR3 length: 16 amino acids. Trimming at V came to 4 bases and at J to 4 bases, leaving 9 bases not matched to a gene. In DNA, the CDR3 is TGTGCCAGCAGCCCGGATCTAGCGGGAGGGCCTTACGAGCAGTACTTC. It translates to CASSPDLAGGPYEQYF.

This clone was seen more than once but under ten times. The chain uses TRBV3-1 (or the pseudogene TRBV3-2) and TRBJ2-7; 7 positions match TRBD2. Trimming removed 4 bases from V and 3 bases from J; junction bases left unmatched: 12. The CDR3 is 16 residues long. CDR1 and CDR2 (germline): LGHDT, YNNKEL (reference sequence). The DNA of the CDR3 is TGTGCCAGCAGCCCCCCGGCCACGGGAGGCGTCTACGAGCAGTACTTC. Protein: CASSPPATGGVYEQYF.

Only one count was recorded for this clone. The V call is TRBV7-2, the J call TRBJ2-2; a weak D match, TRBD1 (5 bases). Between the trimmed V and J ends, which lost 7 bases and 2 bases, there was a span of 17 bases. Germline V gene data show CDR1 as SGHTA and CDR2 as FQGNSA. The CDR3 length is 16 residues. CDR3 amino acids: CASTSMPGFNTGELFF. CDR3 sequence (DNA): TGTGCCAGCACTTCTATGCCAGGGTTCAACACCGGGGAGCTGTTTTTT.

The chain links TRBV11-2 to TRBJ2-5, with D uncertain. The J call could be wrong; TRBJ2-7 is a better fit for the DNA end. In germline, CDR1 is SGHAT, CDR2 FQNNGV. CDR3 length: 17 amino acids. The CDR3: CASSFTDFSLSSYEQYF. The DNA of the CDR3 is TGTGCCAGCAGCTTCACCGACTTTTCTCTGAGCTCCTACGAGCAGTACTTC.

The rearrangement links TRBV2 to TRBJ2-5, with TRBD2 matching 8 bases. Germline V lookup: CDR1 SNHLY, CDR2 FYNNEI. The CDR3 runs to 15 residues. V shed 5 bases, J shed 5 bases, and the junction held 10 bases outside the gene matches. The CDR3 coding sequence is TGTGCCAGCAGTTTTTTTAGCGGGGAGGGGGAGACCCAGTACTTC. Translating it yields CASSFFSGEGETQYF.

The V and J genes are TRBV4-1 and TRBJ1-2; D unclear. Trimming removed 1 base from V and 8 bases from J, with 14 bases in between. The germline CDR1 and CDR2 sequences are MGHRA and YSYEKL. The CDR3 has 14 amino acids. The CDR3 loop reads CASSQGNDGRGYTF. The CDR3 region has the DNA TGCGCCAGCAGCCAAGGAAACGATGGGAGGGGCTACACCTTC.

The rearrangement links TRBV27 to TRBJ1-2; TRBD1 agrees at 8 bases. CDR1 and CDR2 from the germline V gene are MNHEY and SMNVEV (reference sequence). The CDR3 has 15 residues. The V and J ends lost 5 bases and 7 bases, in that order; junction bases with no gene match: 12. The CDR3 spells CASSVYQGAQIGYTF. CDR3 bases: TGTGCCAGCAGTGTATATCAGGGGGCGCAAATTGGCTACACCTTC.

The chain couples TRBV6-5 to TRBJ1-3; TRBD1 is a possible D gene (5 bases). The CDR3 is made up of 15 amino acids. Trimming stripped 6 bases from V and 0 bases from J, with 12 bases between. Germline V gene sequence: CDR1 MNHEY, CDR2 SVGAGI. The CDR3 loop reads CASSVTVFSGNTIYF. The CDR3 region has the DNA TGTGCCAGCAGCGTGACAGTATTCTCTGGAAACACCATATATTTT.

The CDR3 region has the DNA TGTGCCAGCAGTTACTCGATACAGACAGATACGCAGTATTTT. It translates to CASSYSIQTDTQYF. V gene TRBV6-5 combines with J gene TRBJ2-3; D remains ambiguous. Per the germline V gene, CDR1 is MNHEY and CDR2 is SVGAGI. This CDR3 spans 14 amino acids. Trimming cost V 0 bases and J 3 bases, with 7 bases left between them.

The chain joins TRBV3-1 (or the pseudogene TRBV3-2) to TRBJ1-1; TRBD1 might be the D (6 bases). Germline assignment: CDR1 LGHDT and CDR2 YNNKEL (reference sequence). V was cut by 3 bases and J by 5 bases, with 7 bases left in between. The CDR3 has 12 amino acids. Here the CDR3 reads CASSQGATEAFF. The CDR3 nucleotides are TGTGCCAGCAGCCAGGGGGCTACTGAAGCTTTCTTT.

This clone has only one observation. The V gene is TRBV18, the J gene TRBJ1-5; 10 bases align to TRBD1. V trimming: 4 bases; J trimming: 6 bases; junction bases outside the gene matches: 6. Germline CDR1 is KGHSH and CDR2 is LQKENI. There are 15 residues in the CDR3. This CDR3 is CASSQQGQGSQPQHF. The CDR3 DNA sequence: TGTGCCAGCTCACAGCAGGGACAGGGGAGTCAGCCCCAGCATTTT.

This clone was observed a handful of times. This rearrangement joins TRBV27 to TRBJ2-1; 14 bases match TRBD2. The CDR3 is 17 amino acids. The V gene end was trimmed by 2 bases and the J gene end by 9 bases; junction bases not matched to a gene: 9. The V gene's germline CDR1 is MNHEY and CDR2 SMNVEV (reference sequence). The CDR3 reads CASSLPGLAGVGAEQFF. The CDR3 DNA follows: TGTGCCAGCAGTTTACCGGGACTAGCGGGAGTGGGGGCTGAGCAGTTCTTC.